Shown below are 3 T cell receptor beta chains from a single sample sequenced in a study of naive and memory T cell subsets. The beta constant-region primer was an equimolar mix of two oligonucleotides covering TRBC1 and TRBC2. One entry per CDR3 protein results from TCRdb running MiXCR on the UMI-ligation and nested PCR reads. The data hold approximately 89,000 distinct CDR3 sequences, with over 7% observed a single time. The sequenced sample was central memory CD4+ T cells from blood. The source is a human donor in good health.

At least ten counts were recorded for this clonotype. The genes are TRBV4-2 and TRBJ2-3; D is unclear. This CDR3 is 15 amino acids long. The V end lost 4 bases, the J end lost 5 bases, and 16 bases lay between the germline ends. Germline CDR1 LGHNA, CDR2 YNFKEQ. The CDR3 DNA reads TGTGCCAGCAGCCCAACGAGTGGTTTCCGAGATACGCAGTATTTT. It specifies CASSPTSGFRDTQYF.

This clonotype has a handful of counts. This chain links TRBV6-6 with TRBJ2-1, with TRBD2 matching over 9 bases. The CDR3 is 15 amino acids. J was trimmed by 8 bases and V by 8 bases; bases with no gene match: 13. Per the germline V gene, CDR1 is MNHNY and CDR2 is SVGAGI (reference sequence). The CDR3 region is CASFRGGGGADEQFF. The DNA of the CDR3 is TGTGCCAGCTTCCGGGGCGGCGGGGGGGCGGATGAGCAGTTCTTC.

This clonotype was counted ten times or more. The chain carries TRBV15 and TRBJ1-1; 10 nucleotides align to TRBD1. V shed 1 base and J 11 bases; nucleotides not matched to a gene: 7. This CDR3 is built from 14 residues. Germline CDR1 is LNHNV and CDR2 is YYDKDF (reference sequence). In DNA, the CDR3 is TGTGCCACCAGCAGAGTTAGAGGGACAGGGGCCGCTTTCTTT. Encoded protein: CATSRVRGTGAAFF.